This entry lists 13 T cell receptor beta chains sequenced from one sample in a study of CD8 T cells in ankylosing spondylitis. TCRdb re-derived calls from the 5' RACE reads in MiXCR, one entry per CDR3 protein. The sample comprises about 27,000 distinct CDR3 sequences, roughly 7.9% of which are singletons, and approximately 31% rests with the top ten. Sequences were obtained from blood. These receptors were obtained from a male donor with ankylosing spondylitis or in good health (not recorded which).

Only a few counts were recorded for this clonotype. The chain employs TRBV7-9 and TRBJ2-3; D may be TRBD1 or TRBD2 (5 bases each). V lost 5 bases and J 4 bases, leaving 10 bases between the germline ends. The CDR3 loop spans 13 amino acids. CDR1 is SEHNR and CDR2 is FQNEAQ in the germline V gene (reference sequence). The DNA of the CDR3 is TGTGCCAGCAGCCGAAGGGGAGCAGATACGCAGTATTTT. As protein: CASSRRGADTQYF. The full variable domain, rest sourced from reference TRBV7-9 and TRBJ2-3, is DTGVSQNPRHKITKRGQNVTFRCDPISEHNRLYWYRQTLGQGPEFLTYFQNEAQLEKSRLLSDRFSAERPKGSFSTLEIQRTEQGDSAMYLCASSRRGADTQYFGPGTRLTVL.

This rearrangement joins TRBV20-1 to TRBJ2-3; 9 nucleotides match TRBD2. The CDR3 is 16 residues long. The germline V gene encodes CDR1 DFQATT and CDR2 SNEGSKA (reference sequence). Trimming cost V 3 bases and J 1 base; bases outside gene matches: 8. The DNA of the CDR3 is TGCAGTGCTAGGGGTCTAGCGGGATGGGGCACAGATACGCAGTATTTT. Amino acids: CSARGLAGWGTDTQYF.

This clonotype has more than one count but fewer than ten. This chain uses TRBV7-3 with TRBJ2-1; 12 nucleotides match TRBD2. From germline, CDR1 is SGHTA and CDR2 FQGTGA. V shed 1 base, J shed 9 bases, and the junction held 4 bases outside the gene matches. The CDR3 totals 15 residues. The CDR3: CASSLSLAGGLEQFF. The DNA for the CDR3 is TGTGCCAGCAGCTTAAGCCTAGCGGGGGGGCTTGAGCAGTTCTTC.

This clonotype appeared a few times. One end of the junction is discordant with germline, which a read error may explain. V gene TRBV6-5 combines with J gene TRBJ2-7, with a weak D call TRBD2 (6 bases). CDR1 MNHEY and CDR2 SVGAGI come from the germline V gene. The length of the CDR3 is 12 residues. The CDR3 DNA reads TGTGCCAGCAGTTCCGGATCGGGGGAGTGGAACTTC. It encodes CASSSGSGEWNF.

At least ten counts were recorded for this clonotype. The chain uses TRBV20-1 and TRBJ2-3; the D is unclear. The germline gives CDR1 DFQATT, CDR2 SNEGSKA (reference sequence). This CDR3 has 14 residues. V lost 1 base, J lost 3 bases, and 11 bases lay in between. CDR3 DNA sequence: TGCAGTGCTAGAGGAAAGGTGAAGACAGATACGCAGTATTTT. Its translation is CSARGKVKTDTQYF.

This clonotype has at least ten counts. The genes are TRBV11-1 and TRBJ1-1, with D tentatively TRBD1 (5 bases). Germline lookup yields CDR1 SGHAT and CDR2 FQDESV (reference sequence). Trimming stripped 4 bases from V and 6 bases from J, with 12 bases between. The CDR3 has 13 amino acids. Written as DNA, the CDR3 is TGTGCCAGCAGCTACAACGGGGACTCTGAAGCTTTCTTT. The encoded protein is CASSYNGDSEAFF. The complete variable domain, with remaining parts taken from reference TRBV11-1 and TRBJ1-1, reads EAEVAQSPRYKITEKSQAVAFWCDPISGHATLYWYRQILGQGPELLVQFQDESVVDDSQLPKDRFSAERLKGVDSTLKIQPAELGDSAMYLCASSYNGDSEAFFGQGTRLTVV.

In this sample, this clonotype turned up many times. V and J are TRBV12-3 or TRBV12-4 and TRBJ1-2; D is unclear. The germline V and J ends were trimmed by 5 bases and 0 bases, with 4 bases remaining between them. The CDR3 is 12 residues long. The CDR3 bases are TGTGCCAGCAGTGAAACTAACTATGGCTACACCTTC. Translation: CASSETNYGYTF.

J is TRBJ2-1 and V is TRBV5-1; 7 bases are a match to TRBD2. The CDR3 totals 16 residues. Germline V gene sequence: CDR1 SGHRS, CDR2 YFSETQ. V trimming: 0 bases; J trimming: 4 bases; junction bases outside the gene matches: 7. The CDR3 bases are TGCGCCAGCAGCTTGGCCTTAGCTAGCGGATACAATGAGCAGTTCTTC. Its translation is CASSLALASGYNEQFF.

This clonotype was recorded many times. This CDR3 reads CASSYRARPAHTQYF. CDR3 coding DNA: TGTGCCAGCAGTTACCGGGCGAGGCCGGCCCATACGCAGTATTTT. The chain carries TRBV6-2 or TRBV6-3 and TRBJ2-3; no reliable D call. Germline values: CDR1 MNHEY, CDR2 SVGEGT. This CDR3 region has 15 residues. V was pared by 2 bases and J by 7 bases, with 16 bases between.

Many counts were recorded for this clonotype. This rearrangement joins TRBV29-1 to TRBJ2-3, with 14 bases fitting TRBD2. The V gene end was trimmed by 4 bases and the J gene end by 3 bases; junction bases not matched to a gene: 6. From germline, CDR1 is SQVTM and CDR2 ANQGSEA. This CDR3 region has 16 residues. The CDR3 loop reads CSVGGTSGSSTDTQYF. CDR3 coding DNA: TGCAGCGTTGGAGGGACTAGCGGGAGCAGTACAGATACGCAGTATTTT.

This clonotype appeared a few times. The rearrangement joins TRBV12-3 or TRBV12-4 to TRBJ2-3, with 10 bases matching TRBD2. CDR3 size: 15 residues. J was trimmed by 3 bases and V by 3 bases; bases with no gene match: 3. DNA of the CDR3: TGTGCCAGCAGTTTTACACTAGCGGGAACAGATACGCAGTATTTT. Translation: CASSFTLAGTDTQYF.

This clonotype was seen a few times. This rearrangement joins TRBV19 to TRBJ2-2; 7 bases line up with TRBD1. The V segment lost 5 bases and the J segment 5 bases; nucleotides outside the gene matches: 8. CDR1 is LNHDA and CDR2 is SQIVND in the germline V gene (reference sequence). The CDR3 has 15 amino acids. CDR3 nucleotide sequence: TGTGCCAGTAGTCTACCGGGACAGAGAACCGGGGAGCTGTTTTTT. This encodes CASSLPGQRTGELFF. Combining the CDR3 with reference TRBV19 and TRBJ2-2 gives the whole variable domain DGGITQSPKYLFRKEGQNVTLSCEQNLNHDAMYWYRQDPGQGLRLIYYSQIVNDFQKGDIAEGYSVSREKKESFPLTVTSAQKNPTAFYLCASSLPGQRTGELFFGEGSRLTVL.

Written as DNA, the CDR3 is TGTGCCAGCAGAGGAGGGCGCAACACCGGGGAGCTGTTTTTT. Translation gives CASRGGRNTGELFF. The chain links TRBV6-5 to TRBJ2-2; tentative D call: TRBD2 (6 bases). The V end was cut by 6 bases, the J end by 2 bases, with 10 bases between. This CDR3 region has 14 residues. Germline CDR1 MNHEY, CDR2 SVGAGI.